The TCR beta chain described here comes from a study of blood T cell repertoires in COVID-19. Study-level background: Acute-phase and convalescent COVID-19 samples originated in the United States, Italy and Spain. T cells, B-cell-depleted T cells, or PBMCs supplied cDNA or gDNA.

Per the study methods: Amplification of reference gene primers was used by the study to estimate nucleated cell counts. Sequenced by immunoSEQ multiplex PCR; TCRdb stores in-frame clones only, minus some. V, J and clone size were drawn from that table, and D and trimming were deduced from the DNA. The top ten clones hold over 10% of a sample with hundreds of thousands of clones, around nine tenths of them seen once. The V and J ends lost 6 bases and 3 bases, in that order; junction bases with no gene match: 6. The CDR3 is 14 amino acids. Per germline, CDR1 MNHEY and CDR2 SVGAGI. Seattle participants joined during active infection and were tracked over time.

V gene TRBV6-5 combines with J gene TRBJ1-2; 8 bases are a match to TRBD1. This sequence originates from a woman in her 70s with COVID-19, enrolled during active disease. Sequencing used peripheral blood. CDR3 in amino acids: CASSLTTGDYGYTF. As DNA, the CDR3 is TGTGCCAGCAGCCTCACGACAGGGGACTATGGCTACACCTTC.